The 28 T cell receptor beta chains in this list originate from one sample, sequenced in a study of blood T cell repertoires in COVID-19. Clones were read by immunoSEQ multiplex PCR, and TCRdb kept only the in-frame ones, dropping some. This sample has 250,000 to 350,000 clones, with roughly nine tenths found just once. The source material was peripheral blood. These receptors originate from a woman in her forties or fifties who had recovered from COVID-19.

The rearrangement joins TRBV6-7 to TRBJ2-3; tentative D call: TRBD2 (5 bases). TRBV6-7 is designated an ORF whose function remains uncertain. This CDR3 comprises 17 residues. V was clipped by 4 bases and J by 0 bases, with 17 bases between them. Written as DNA, the CDR3 is TGTGCCAGCAGTTCCAGGCCAGCGGACCCGAGCACAGATACGCAGTATTTT. The encoded protein is CASSSRPADPSTDTQYF.

This clone was recorded once. The chain links TRBV11-3 to TRBJ2-1, with TRBD2 matching 7 bases. This CDR3 is 16 amino acids long. V trimming: 1 base; J trimming: 5 bases; junction bases outside the gene matches: 8. Per germline, CDR1 SGHNT and CDR2 YENEEA. The CDR3 DNA follows: TGTGCCAGCAGCTTAGGGAGGGGCGGGGGAAACAATGAGCAGTTCTTC. Translated, it gives CASSLGRGGGNNEQFF.

The CDR3 bases are TGTGCCAGCAGCTCTGGCCCAACCCCCTACAATGAGCAGTTCTTC. Its protein is CASSSGPTPYNEQFF. This chain joins TRBV7-9 and TRBJ2-1; D not resolved. The CDR3 contains 15 residues. V was clipped by 4 bases and J by 2 bases, with 12 bases between them. Germline loops: CDR1 SEHNR, CDR2 FQNEAQ (reference sequence).

This rearrangement joins TRBV5-6 to TRBJ2-7; D gene uncertain. V was cut by 4 bases and J by 0 bases, with 11 bases left in between. The CDR3 sequence is 14 residues long. Germline-derived CDR1 and CDR2 are SGHDT and YYEEEE. The CDR3 is CASSVGRSSYEQYF. The DNA of the CDR3 is TGTGCCAGCAGCGTCGGTAGGAGCTCCTACGAGCAGTACTTC.

This clone was found a few times. V gene TRBV4-1 combines with J gene TRBJ2-7; no reliable D call. CDR3 length: 15 amino acids. Trimming removed 1 base at V and 3 bases at J, with 13 bases between. In germline, CDR1 is MGHRA, CDR2 YSYEKL. The CDR3 bases are TGCGCCAGCAGCCAAGTTACGGGTTTTATCTACGAGCAGTACTTC. Translating it yields CASSQVTGFIYEQYF.

This clone was seen only once. The chain uses TRBV5-1 and TRBJ2-1, with 9 positions matching TRBD1. V shed 7 bases and J 0 bases; nucleotides not matched to a gene: 14. Germline lookup yields CDR1 SGHRS and CDR2 YFSETQ. The CDR3 totals 18 residues. CDR3 region: CASAPMGQGRSSYNEQFF. The CDR3 bases are TGCGCCAGCGCCCCGATGGGACAGGGACGTAGCTCCTACAATGAGCAGTTCTTC.

The chain joins TRBV7-2 to TRBJ2-7, with a possible D match to TRBD1 (6 bases). Germline CDR1 reads SGHTA; CDR2 reads FQGNSA. The CDR3 is 14 amino acids. V was clipped by 5 bases and J by 4 bases, with 15 bases between them. As DNA, the CDR3 is TGTGCCAGCAGCGTAAATTCAGGGGTTTACGAGCAGTACTTC. Translating it yields CASSVNSGVYEQYF.

V is TRBV5-1 and J is TRBJ2-3, with 9 bases lining up with TRBD1. Germline CDR1 reads SGHRS; CDR2 reads YFSETQ. The V and J ends lost 5 bases and 5 bases, in that order; junction bases with no gene match: 9. The CDR3 runs to 15 residues. CDR3 protein: CASSSTGGDGDTQYF. CDR3 in DNA: TGCGCCAGCAGTTCCACAGGGGGCGATGGAGATACGCAGTATTTT.

This clone was detected only once. This chain links TRBV28 with TRBJ2-7, with D possibly matching TRBD2 (6 bases). This CDR3 has 14 amino acids. V lost 3 bases and J 3 bases, leaving 12 bases between the germline ends. The V gene's germline CDR1 is MDHEN and CDR2 SYDVKM. The CDR3 DNA is TGTGCCAGCAGTTTGAGCCTAGCGCTCTACGAGCAGTACTTC. Protein product: CASSLSLALYEQYF.

The chain carries TRBV27 and TRBJ2-1; D is undetermined. Germline V gene sequence: CDR1 MNHEY, CDR2 SMNVEV (reference sequence). Trimming left V 8 bases short and J 6 bases short, with 5 bases between. This CDR3 contains 10 residues. CDR3 in amino acids: CASGPNEQFF. The CDR3 bases are TGTGCCAGCGGCCCCAATGAGCAGTTCTTC.

This clone was observed a few times. The V gene is TRBV9, the J gene TRBJ1-1, with D possibly matching TRBD1 (5 bases). This CDR3 region has 15 residues. V was trimmed by 1 base and J by 4 bases, leaving 14 bases between them. Germline assignment: CDR1 SGDLS and CDR2 YYNGEE. The CDR3 DNA reads as TGTGCCAGCAGCGTATCAGGGTTTGTTGGCACTGAAGCTTTCTTT. It is translated as CASSVSGFVGTEAFF.

This chain links TRBV19 with TRBJ1-5; D gene unclear. Trimming removed 2 bases at V and 1 base at J, with 12 bases between. The length of the CDR3 is 16 residues. Germline values: CDR1 LNHDA, CDR2 SQIVND (reference sequence). CDR3 DNA: TGTGCCAGTAGTATAAGGGAGGGTTTAAGCAATCAGCCCCAGCATTTT. Translated, it gives CASSIREGLSNQPQHF.

V and J are TRBV18 and TRBJ1-1; D not resolved. The germline V and J ends were trimmed by 1 base and 2 bases, with 5 bases remaining between them. The CDR3 is 13 residues long. CDR1 and CDR2 (germline): KGHSH, LQKENI. In DNA form, the CDR3 reads TGTGCCAGCTCACCACTCCCTAACACTGAAGCTTTCTTT. It yields the protein CASSPLPNTEAFF.

This rearrangement joins TRBV30 to TRBJ1-1; D is possibly TRBD1 (6 bases). The ends were cut back, 2 bases at V and 5 bases at J, with 12 bases in the middle. Per germline, CDR1 GTSNPN and CDR2 SVGIG (reference sequence). The CDR3 loop spans 13 amino acids. The CDR3 loop is CAWSLGAGTEAFF. The CDR3 DNA follows: TGTGCCTGGAGTTTGGGGGCTGGAACTGAAGCTTTCTTT.

The J gene is TRBJ1-1, the V gene TRBV5-4; D is uncertain. V shed 2 bases and J shed 8 bases, with 13 bases lying between them. The CDR3 has 13 residues. Germline V gene sequence: CDR1 SGHNT, CDR2 YYREEE (reference sequence). CDR3 sequence (DNA): TGTGCCAGCAGCTTCTTGGAGGGAGGGGAAGCTTTCTTT. Translating it yields CASSFLEGGEAFF.

The rearrangement joins TRBV11-2 to TRBJ1-2; 7 bases are a match to TRBD1. The CDR3 has 14 amino acids. Germline V gene data show CDR1 as SGHAT and CDR2 as FQNNGV. J was trimmed by 8 bases and V by 4 bases; bases with no gene match: 10. The CDR3 DNA reads TGTGCCAGCAGCTACGCCCTACAGGGGACGGGCTACACCTTC. It encodes CASSYALQGTGYTF.

This chain uses TRBV7-9 with TRBJ1-2, with D unclear. Between the trimmed V and J ends, which lost 1 base and 4 bases, there was a span of 13 bases. The CDR3 consists of 15 residues. The V gene's germline CDR1 is SEHNR and CDR2 FQNEAQ (reference sequence). The CDR3 reads CASSLGGGSFYGYTF. The DNA of the CDR3 is TGTGCCAGCAGCTTAGGCGGAGGGTCCTTCTATGGCTACACCTTC. The variable domain in full, with the rest retrieved from reference TRBV7-9 and TRBJ1-2, is DTGVSQNPRHKITKRGQNVTFRCDPISEHNRLYWYRQTLGQGPEFLTYFQNEAQLEKSRLLSDRFSAERPKGSFSTLEIQRTEQGDSAMYLCASSLGGGSFYGYTFGSGTRLTVV.

The genes are TRBV6-2 or TRBV6-3 and TRBJ1-5, with 12 positions matching TRBD1. V lost 5 bases to trimming and J lost 5 bases; unmatched junction nucleotides: 7. CDR1 is MNHEY and CDR2 is SVGEGT in the germline V gene. The CDR3 has 16 residues. This CDR3 reads CASSLGTGGWDQPQHF. For the CDR3, the DNA is TGTGCCAGCAGTCTCGGGACAGGGGGCTGGGATCAGCCCCAGCATTTT.

The chain recombines TRBV27 with TRBJ1-6; 10 bases line up with TRBD1. The CDR3 has 11 residues. Germline V CDR1 and CDR2: MNHEY, SMNVEV (reference sequence). V was clipped by 6 bases and J by 17 bases; unmatched bases: 4. The CDR3 here is CASSSGTGVHF. The CDR3 coding sequence is TGTGCCAGCAGCTCCGGGACAGGGGTCCACTTT.

V is TRBV7-2 and J is TRBJ2-7; weak D call: TRBD1 (5 bases). The CDR3 is made up of 14 amino acids. Germline loops: CDR1 SGHTA, CDR2 FQGNSA. V lost 3 bases, J lost 3 bases, and 12 bases lay in between. In DNA, the CDR3 is TGTGCCAGCAGCTTCTCCAGGGCTAACTACGAGCAGTACTTC. Its translation is CASSFSRANYEQYF.

The V gene is TRBV11-1, the J gene TRBJ2-3, with D uncertain. V was shortened by 4 bases and J by 4 bases, with 9 bases between the two germline ends. CDR3 length: 13 amino acids. Germline CDR1 SGHAT, CDR2 FQDESV (reference sequence). The DNA of the CDR3 is TGTGCCAGCAGCTGGGCTCCCGCAGATACGCAGTATTTT. Its translation: CASSWAPADTQYF.

This clone was observed a handful of times. V gene TRBV9 combines with J gene TRBJ1-6; 9 positions match TRBD1. The germline CDR1 and CDR2 sequences are SGDLS and YYNGEE. Losses at the gene ends were 0 bases for V and 5 bases for J; bases not matched to a gene: 3. There are 16 residues in the CDR3. The CDR3 loop reads CASSVGDREDNSPLHF. CDR3 bases: TGTGCCAGCAGCGTAGGGGACAGGGAAGATAATTCACCCCTCCACTTT. The full variable domain, in which reference TRBV9 and TRBJ1-6 provide the parts outside the CDR3, is DSGVTQTPKHLITATGQRVTLRCSPRSGDLSVYWYQQSLDQGLQFLIQYYNGEERAKGNILERFSAQQFPDLHSELNLSSLELGDSALYFCASSVGDREDNSPLHFGNGTRLTVT.

This chain connects TRBV11-1 to TRBJ2-1; 9 bases align to TRBD2. The germline gives CDR1 SGHAT, CDR2 FQDESV (reference sequence). CDR3 size: 13 residues. Unmatched junction bases numbered 5, after V lost 8 bases and J lost 6 bases. In nucleotides, the CDR3 is TGTGCCAGCCTAGCGGGGATCTCCAATGAGCAGTTCTTC. It is translated as CASLAGISNEQFF.

The chain combines TRBV11-1 with TRBJ2-1; 9 bases are shared with TRBD2. This CDR3 has 16 residues. Germline V CDR1 and CDR2: SGHAT, FQDESV (reference sequence). Trimming took 2 bases from V and 7 from J; bases not matched to a gene: 9. The CDR3, as DNA: TGTGCCAGCAGCTTAAGCGGGGGGACCAACTTAAATGAGCAGTTCTTC. Translation gives CASSLSGGTNLNEQFF.

The chain employs TRBV7-8 and TRBJ1-1; no reliable D call. Germline values: CDR1 SGHVS, CDR2 FQNEAQ. Trimming took off 5 bases at V and 8 bases at J, with 12 bases between the two ends. The CDR3 consists of 12 residues. The CDR3 region is CASSPHGGEAFF. The DNA of the CDR3 is TGTGCCAGCAGCCCACACGGCGGGGAAGCTTTCTTT.

CDR3 in DNA: TGTGCCAGCAGTCCCCGGGGGGGAAACACCATATATTTT. Encoded protein: CASSPRGGNTIYF. The chain is built from TRBV6-5 and TRBJ1-3, with a tentative D call TRBD1 (5 bases). The CDR3 contains 13 residues. Per germline, CDR1 MNHEY and CDR2 SVGAGI. Deletions cut 5 bases from V and 4 bases from J, with 9 bases between.

The chain employs TRBV27 and TRBJ1-2, with 7 bases matching TRBD1. After removal of 3 bases from V and 7 bases from J, the junction contained 5 bases not matched to a gene. The CDR3 loop spans 13 amino acids. Germline V gene sequence: CDR1 MNHEY, CDR2 SMNVEV (reference sequence). CDR3 loop: CASSFPDRVGYTF. In nucleotides, the CDR3 is TGTGCCAGCAGTTTTCCCGACAGGGTTGGCTACACCTTC.

V is TRBV5-1 and J is TRBJ2-1; TRBD2 agrees at 9 bases. The ends lost 4 bases at V and 0 bases at J; junction bases unmatched: 14. CDR1 SGHRS and CDR2 YFSETQ come from the germline V gene. This CDR3 has 19 residues. The CDR3 spells CASSPGNSGGSYSYNEQFF. The CDR3 DNA sequence: TGCGCCAGCAGCCCCGGAAATAGCGGGGGATCCTACTCCTACAATGAGCAGTTCTTC.